This T cell receptor (beta chain) was captured in a study of response to subunit inactivated influenza vaccine. TCRdb re-called the RT-PCR reads with MiXCR, one entry per CDR3 protein. This sample has over 800,000 distinct CDR3 sequences; approximately 21% occur once, and the top ten carry roughly 10%. This clonotype was seen at least ten times. V lost 6 bases to trimming and J lost 2 bases; unmatched junction nucleotides: 6. The CDR3 contains 15 residues. Germline CDR1 and CDR2: MGHDK and SYGVNS. The sample here was PBMCs from blood, taken 5 days after vaccination. The chain is built from TRBV25-1 and TRBJ1-4; 7 bases match TRBD1. The TCR was taken from a man aged 50 to 60 who received an inactivated influenza vaccine. The CDR3 sequence: CASSDRVSTNEKLFF. DNA of the CDR3: TGTGCCAGCAGCGACAGGGTTTCGACTAATGAAAAACTGTTTTTT.